This record covers a single T cell receptor (beta chain). What it binds is unknown. The entry originates in a study of CD8 T cells in ankylosing spondylitis. Study-level results: A TCR beta motif of fewer than ten highly homologous variants seemed to mark ankylosing spondylitis blood. Some of the motif variants had earlier been found in reactive arthritis patients' fluid and blood. Clones tied to disease were said to be significantly enriched in matched ankylosing spondylitis synovial fluid.

Quantitative 5'-RACE with molecular barcodes was used to make the TCR beta libraries. Each CDR3 protein is one row after TCRdb ran MiXCR on the 5' RACE reads. The table shows about 90,000 distinct CDR3 sequences, with around 8.3% occurring only once. With V trimmed by 5 bases and J by 2 bases, 7 bases remained unmatched. This CDR3 comprises 15 residues. Germline CDR1 and CDR2: SGHVS and FQNEAQ. This TCR came from a male donor with ankylosing spondylitis. The chain couples TRBV7-8 to TRBJ2-3; TRBD2 agrees at 7 bases. The sample taken for sequencing was blood, either unsorted or a sorted T cell fraction (not recorded which). In nucleotides, the CDR3 is TGTGCCAGCAGCCCCAGCGGGGCCTACACAGATACGCAGTATTTT. Its translation is CASSPSGAYTDTQYF.